The rows below give T cell receptor beta chains drawn from one sample of a study of identical twins. TCRdb used MiXCR to reprocess the 5' RACE reads, holding one entry per CDR3 protein. The data show roughly 1,500,000 distinct CDR3 sequences, around 33% seen once. Sequencing was done on a sample of cord blood. The receptors stem from a newborn girl in good health. Both conserved end residues are part of each CDR3. A D gene is named only where the DNA matches it firmly. Clone size appears in some rows only: once, few, many, or a class for an expanded clone.

-	TRBV28	few	TRBJ1-5	CASSFARNQPQHF	TGTGCCAGCAGTTTTGCCAGAAATCAGCCCCAGCATTTT
-	TRBV20-1	few	TRBJ1-2	CSASVGANYGYTF	TGCAGTGCTAGCGTGGGGGCTAACTATGGCTACACCTTC
TRBD2	TRBV28	few	TRBJ2-5	CATHRAGVESETQYF	TGTGCCACCCATCGGGCGGGAGTTGAAAGTGAGACCCAGTACTTC
-	TRBV24-1	many	TRBJ1-2	CATSERTGDGYTF	TGTGCCACCAGTGAGCGGACCGGGGATGGCTACACCTTC
-	TRBV3-1	once	TRBJ1-1	CASSQAPLEAFF	TGTGCCAGCAGCCAAGCCCCCCTGGAGGCTTTCTTT
-	TRBV7-9	-	TRBJ2-7	CASSLRKTDEQYF	TGTGCCAGCAGCTTAAGGAAGACGGATGAGCAGTACTTC
-	TRBV6-6	-	TRBJ2-3	CASRWTAATDTQYF	TGTGCCAGCAGATGGACAGCTGCCACAGATACGCAGTATTTT
-	TRBV27	few	TRBJ2-3	CASSFLGHNTQYF	TGTGCCAGCAGTTTCCTGGGGCACAATACGCAGTATTTT
-	TRBV14	-	TRBJ1-3	CASSQSRGNTIYF	TGTGCCAGCAGCCAATCGCGGGGAAACACCATATATTTT
-	TRBV14	few	TRBJ1-5	CASSQYSGTTQHF	TGTGCCAGCAGCCAGTATTCCGGGACAACCCAGCATTTT
-	TRBV10-3	-	TRBJ2-2	CAIRIANTGELFF	TGTGCCATCAGGATCGCGAACACCGGGGAGCTGTTTTTT
TRBD2	TRBV2	few	TRBJ2-7	CASRGGGPYEQYF	TGTGCCAGCAGGGGGGGAGGGCCCTACGAGCAGTACTTC
TRBD1	TRBV14	-	TRBJ1-6	CASSQGTEIWSPLHF	TGTGCCAGCAGCCAGGGGACAGAGATATGGTCACCCCTCCACTTT
-	TRBV20-1	many	TRBJ2-7	CSARSEWIEQYF	TGCAGTGCTAGATCCGAATGGATCGAGCAGTACTTC
-	TRBV27	-	TRBJ1-2	CASSFQDGYTF	TGTGCCAGCAGTTTCCAGGATGGCTACACCTTC
-	TRBV29-1	-	TRBJ1-4	CSVYDRNEKLFF	TGCAGCGTTTACGACAGGAATGAAAAACTGTTTTTT
-	TRBV5-6	-	TRBJ1-2	CASSLRQVYLNYGYTF	TGTGCCAGCAGCTTGAGACAGGTCTATCTTAACTATGGCTACACCTTC
TRBD2	TRBV5-1	-	TRBJ2-3	CSSSLLAGTDTQYF	TGCTCCAGCAGCTTACTAGCGGGCACAGATACGCAGTATTTT
-	TRBV3-1	-	TRBJ2-6	CASTLRASGANVLTF	TGTGCCAGCACCCTCAGGGCTTCTGGGGCCAACGTCCTGACTTTC
TRBD2	TRBV10-3	few	TRBJ2-1	CAISESGLAYNEQFF	TGTGCCATCAGTGAGTCGGGACTAGCCTACAATGAGCAGTTCTTC
-	TRBV3-1	few	TRBJ1-4	CASSQGTGRNEKLFF	TGTGCCAGCAGCCAAGGCACAGGGCGGAATGAAAAACTGTTTTTT
-	TRBV3-1	-	TRBJ1-6	CASSQIRGGSYNSPLHF	TGTGCCAGCAGCCAAATCAGGGGAGGCTCCTATAATTCACCCCTCCACTTT
-	TRBV18	-	TRBJ2-1	CASSLTATSYEQFF	TGTGCCAGCTCATTAACAGCTACCTCCTACGAGCAGTTCTTC
-	TRBV21-1	-	TRBJ1-5	CASSFRRGGQPQHF	TGTGCCAGCAGCTTCCGACGGGGCGGTCAGCCCCAGCATTTT
-	TRBV29-1	-	TRBJ1-3	CSVAESSGNTIYF	TGCAGCGTTGCCGAGAGCTCTGGAAACACCATATATTTT
-	TRBV30	few	TRBJ2-3	CAWSLGTFSTDTQYF	TGTGCCTGGAGCCTAGGGACGTTTAGCACAGATACGCAGTATTTT
TRBD2	TRBV3-1	-	TRBJ2-7	CASSQAASGRWGNEQYF	TGTGCCAGCAGCCAAGCGGCTAGCGGGAGATGGGGCAATGAGCAGTACTTC
-	TRBV7-2	-	TRBJ1-5	CASGWADNQPQHF	TGTGCCAGCGGCTGGGCCGACAATCAGCCCCAGCATTTT
-	TRBV10-3	few	TRBJ2-1	CAISPRGGVGYEQFF	TGTGCCATCAGCCCCAGGGGCGGGGTGGGGTATGAGCAGTTCTTC
-	TRBV3-1	few	TRBJ2-2	CASSPSWAGELFF	TGTGCCAGCAGCCCAAGCTGGGCCGGGGAGCTGTTTTTT
-	TRBV4-1	few	TRBJ1-6	CASSQGGASDSPLHF	TGCGCCAGCAGCCAAGGGGGGGCAAGTGATTCACCCCTCCACTTT
-	TRBV7-2	-	TRBJ1-4	CAGSPHRVRDEKLFF	TGTGCCGGCAGCCCTCACAGGGTCAGAGATGAAAAACTGTTTTTT
-	TRBV21-1	few	TRBJ2-5	CASKRVGLAIETQYF	TGTGCCAGCAAGCGGGTGGGACTAGCCATAGAGACCCAGTACTTC
-	TRBV6-5	-	TRBJ1-1	CASRSGTWNTEAFF	TGTGCCAGCAGGTCCGGGACATGGAACACTGAAGCTTTCTTT
-	TRBV20-1	once	TRBJ2-1	CSARAPARAEQFF	TGCAGTGCTAGAGCCCCCGCGAGGGCTGAGCAGTTCTTC
-	TRBV29-1	-	TRBJ2-1	CSVSEANEQFF	TGCAGCGTTAGCGAAGCCAATGAGCAGTTCTTC
TRBD1	TRBV29-1	-	TRBJ2-1	CSAPDRAVQPYNEQFF	TGCAGCGCCCCCGACAGGGCAGTCCAGCCCTACAATGAGCAGTTCTTC
-	TRBV28	-	TRBJ2-7	CASSLQGLGEQYF	TGTGCCAGCAGTTTGCAGGGTCTCGGAGAGCAGTACTTC
-	TRBV5-1	few	TRBJ2-3	CASSLAGRHSTDTQYF	TGCGCCAGCAGCTTGGCGGGACGCCACAGCACAGATACGCAGTATTTT
TRBD2	TRBV2	few	TRBJ2-3	CARKLLAGGLDTQYF	TGTGCCAGGAAGCTACTAGCGGGGGGTCTAGATACGCAGTATTTT
-	TRBV3-1	few	TRBJ2-3	CASSQVGYTSTDTQYF	TGTGCCAGCAGCCAAGTGGGGTACACTAGCACAGATACGCAGTATTTT
TRBD1	TRBV20-1	few	TRBJ1-4	CRKGNRGLFF	TGCCGAAAAGGGAACAGGGGGCTGTTTTTT
-	TRBV30	-	TRBJ2-5	CAWRPTGQETQYF	TGTGCCTGGAGGCCCACAGGCCAAGAGACCCAGTACTTC
-	TRBV4-1	-	TRBJ1-1	CASTPTVFSTEAFF	TGCGCCAGCACCCCAACCGTTTTTTCCACTGAAGCTTTCTTT
-	TRBV6-5	-	TRBJ2-1	CASSFGSSYEQFF	TGTGCCAGCAGTTTTGGGTCCTCCTACGAGCAGTTCTTC
-	TRBV29-1	many	TRBJ2-1	CSVYPTGLYNEQFF	TGCAGCGTTTACCCGACAGGCTTATACAATGAGCAGTTCTTC
-	TRBV4-1	-	TRBJ1-5	CASSQEFGAWRPQHF	TGCGCCAGCAGCCAAGAATTCGGGGCTTGGAGGCCCCAGCATTTT
-	TRBV4-1	few	TRBJ1-6	CASSQVVLGIWGGNSPLHF	TGCGCCAGCAGCCAAGTAGTCCTCGGGATATGGGGCGGTAATTCACCCCTCCACTTT
TRBD2	TRBV3-1	-	TRBJ2-5	CASSQIAGWQETQYF	TGTGCCAGCAGCCAGATAGCGGGTTGGCAAGAGACCCAGTACTTC
TRBD2	TRBV11-2	once	TRBJ2-7	CASSSGREGSYNEQYF	TGTGCCAGCAGCTCTGGTCGGGAGGGTTCCTACAATGAGCAGTACTTC
-	TRBV21-1	-	TRBJ2-1	CASSSRTQYNEQFF	TGTGCCAGCAGCTCCCGGACACAGTACAATGAGCAGTTCTTC
TRBD2	TRBV7-2	few	TRBJ2-1	CASSLVGTSDEQFF	TGTGCCAGCAGCTTAGTAGGGACTAGCGATGAGCAGTTCTTC
-	TRBV14	few	TRBJ1-5	CASSQVRTDGSNQPQHF	TGTGCCAGCAGCCAAGTCCGGACAGACGGTAGCAATCAGCCCCAGCATTTT